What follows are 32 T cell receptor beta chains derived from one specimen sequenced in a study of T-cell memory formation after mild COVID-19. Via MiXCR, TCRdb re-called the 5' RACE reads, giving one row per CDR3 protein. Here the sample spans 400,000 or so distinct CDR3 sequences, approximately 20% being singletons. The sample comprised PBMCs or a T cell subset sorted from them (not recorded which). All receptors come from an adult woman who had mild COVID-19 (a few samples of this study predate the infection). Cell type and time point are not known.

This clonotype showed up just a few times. The chain's CDR3 is CASSPDRLSYEQYF. The CDR3 DNA sequence: TGCGCCAGCAGTCCGGACAGGTTGTCCTACGAGCAGTACTTC. The chain carries TRBV4-3 and TRBJ2-7, with 7 positions matching TRBD1. Germline V gene lookup returns CDR1 LGHNA and CDR2 YSLEER. The trim removed 6 bases at V and 1 base at J, leaving 6 bases unmatched. The CDR3 consists of 14 residues.

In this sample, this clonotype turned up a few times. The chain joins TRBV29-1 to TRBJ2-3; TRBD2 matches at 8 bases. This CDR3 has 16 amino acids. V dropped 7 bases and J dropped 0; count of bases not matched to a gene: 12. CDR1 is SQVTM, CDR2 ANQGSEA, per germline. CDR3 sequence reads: CSAGAGGASSTDTQYF. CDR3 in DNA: TGCAGCGCCGGGGCCGGGGGGGCGTCCAGCACAGATACGCAGTATTTT.

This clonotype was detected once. The DNA for the CDR3 is TGTGCCATCAGTGAGCGGTCTAGCGCTAACACCGGGGAGCTGTTTTTT. Translating it yields CAISERSSANTGELFF. The V and J genes are TRBV10-3 and TRBJ2-2, with D perhaps TRBD2 (6 bases). The CDR3 sequence is 16 residues long. The germline V gene has CDR1 ENHRY and CDR2 SYGVKD. V was shortened by 2 bases and J by 2 bases, with 12 bases between the two germline ends.

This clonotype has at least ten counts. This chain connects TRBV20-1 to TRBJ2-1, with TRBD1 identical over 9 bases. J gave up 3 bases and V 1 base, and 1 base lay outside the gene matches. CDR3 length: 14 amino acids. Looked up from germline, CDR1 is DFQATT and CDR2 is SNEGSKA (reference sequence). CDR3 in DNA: TGCAGTGCTAGAGGGACAGGGGACTACAATGAGCAGTTCTTC. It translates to CSARGTGDYNEQFF.

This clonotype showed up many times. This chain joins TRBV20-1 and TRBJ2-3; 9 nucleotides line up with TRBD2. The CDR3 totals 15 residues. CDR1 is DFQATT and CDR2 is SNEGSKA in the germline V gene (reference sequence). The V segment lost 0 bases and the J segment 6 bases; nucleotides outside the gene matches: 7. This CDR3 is CSARDGGGATDTQYF. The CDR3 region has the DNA TGCAGTGCTAGAGATGGCGGGGGGGCCACGGATACGCAGTATTTT.

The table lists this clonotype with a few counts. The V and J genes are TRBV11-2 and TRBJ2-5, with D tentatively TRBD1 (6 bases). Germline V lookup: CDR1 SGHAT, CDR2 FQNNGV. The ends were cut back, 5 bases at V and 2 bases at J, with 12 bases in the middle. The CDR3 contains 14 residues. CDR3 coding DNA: TGTGCCAGCAGCAGCTACAGGGAGCAAGAGACCCAGTACTTC. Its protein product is CASSSYREQETQYF. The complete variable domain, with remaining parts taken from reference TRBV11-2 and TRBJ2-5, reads EAGVAQSPRYKIIEKRQSVAFWCNPISGHATLYWYQQILGQGPKLLIQFQNNGVVDDSQLPKDRFSAERLKGVDSTLKIQPAKLEDSAVYLCASSSYREQETQYFGPGTRLLVL.

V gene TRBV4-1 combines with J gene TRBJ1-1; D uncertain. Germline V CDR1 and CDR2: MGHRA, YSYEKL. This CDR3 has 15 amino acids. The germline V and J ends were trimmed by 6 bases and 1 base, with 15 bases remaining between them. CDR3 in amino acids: CASRPPMKGNTEAFF. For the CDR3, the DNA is TGCGCCAGCAGACCCCCGATGAAGGGGAACACTGAAGCTTTCTTT.

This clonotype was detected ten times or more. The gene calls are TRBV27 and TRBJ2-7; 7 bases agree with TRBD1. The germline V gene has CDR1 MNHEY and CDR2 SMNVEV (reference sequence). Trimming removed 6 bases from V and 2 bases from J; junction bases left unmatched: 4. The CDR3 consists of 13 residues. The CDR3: CASSRDRTYEQYF. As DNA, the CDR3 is TGTGCCAGCAGCCGGGACAGAACCTACGAGCAGTACTTC.

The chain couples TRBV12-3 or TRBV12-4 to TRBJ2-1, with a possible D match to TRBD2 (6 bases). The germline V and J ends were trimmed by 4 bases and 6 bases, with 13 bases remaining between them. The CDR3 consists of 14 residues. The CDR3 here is CASSSETRVNEQFF. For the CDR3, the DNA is TGTGCCAGCAGTTCTGAGACTAGGGTCAATGAGCAGTTCTTC.

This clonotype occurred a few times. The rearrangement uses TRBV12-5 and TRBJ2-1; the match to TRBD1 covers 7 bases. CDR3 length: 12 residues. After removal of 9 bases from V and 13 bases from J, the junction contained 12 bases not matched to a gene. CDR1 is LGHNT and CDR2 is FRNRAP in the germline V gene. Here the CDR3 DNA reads TGTGCTAGCGCGACAGGGAGTCTTCTTCAGTTCTTC. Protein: CASATGSLLQFF.

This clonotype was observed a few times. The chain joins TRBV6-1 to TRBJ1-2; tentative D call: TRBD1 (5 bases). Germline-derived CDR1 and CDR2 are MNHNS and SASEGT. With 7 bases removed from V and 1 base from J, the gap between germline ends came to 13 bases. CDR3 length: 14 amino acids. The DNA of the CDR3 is TGTGCCAGCACCCCGGACATTTTTAACTATGGCTACACCTTC. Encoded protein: CASTPDIFNYGYTF.

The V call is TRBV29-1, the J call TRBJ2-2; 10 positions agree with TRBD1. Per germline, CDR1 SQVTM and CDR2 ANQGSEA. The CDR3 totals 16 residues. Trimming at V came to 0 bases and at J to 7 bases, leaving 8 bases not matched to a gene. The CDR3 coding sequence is TGCAGCGTTGAAGAGCGGAGACAGGGGGCTTTCGGGGAGCTGTTTTTT. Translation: CSVEERRQGAFGELFF.

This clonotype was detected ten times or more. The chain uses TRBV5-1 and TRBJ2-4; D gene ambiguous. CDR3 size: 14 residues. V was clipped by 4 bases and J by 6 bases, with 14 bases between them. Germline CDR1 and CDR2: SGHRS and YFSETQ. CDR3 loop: CASSPGLVGNIQYF. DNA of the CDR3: TGCGCCAGCAGCCCCGGATTAGTGGGAAACATTCAGTACTTC.

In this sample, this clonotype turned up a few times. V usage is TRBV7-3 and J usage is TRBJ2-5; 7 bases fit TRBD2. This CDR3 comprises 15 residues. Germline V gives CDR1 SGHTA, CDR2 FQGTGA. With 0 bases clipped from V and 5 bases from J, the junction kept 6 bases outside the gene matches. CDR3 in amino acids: CASSLTPGGRETQYF. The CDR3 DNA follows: TGTGCCAGCAGCTTAACTCCGGGGGGAAGGGAGACCCAGTACTTC.

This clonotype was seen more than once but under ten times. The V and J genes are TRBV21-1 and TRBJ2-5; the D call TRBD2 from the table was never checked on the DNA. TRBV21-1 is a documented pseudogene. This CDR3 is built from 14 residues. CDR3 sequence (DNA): TGTGCCAGCGGATCTTTTAGGGGAGAAGAGACCCAGTACTTC. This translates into CASGSFRGEETQYF.

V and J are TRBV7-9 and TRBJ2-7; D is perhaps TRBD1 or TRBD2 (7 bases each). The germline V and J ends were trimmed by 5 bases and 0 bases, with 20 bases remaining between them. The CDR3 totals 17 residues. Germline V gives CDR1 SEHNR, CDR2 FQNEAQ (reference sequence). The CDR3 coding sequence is TGTGCCAGCAGCCCAGAAGGGAGGGGGCTTCACTCCTACGAGCAGTACTTC. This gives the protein CASSPEGRGLHSYEQYF.

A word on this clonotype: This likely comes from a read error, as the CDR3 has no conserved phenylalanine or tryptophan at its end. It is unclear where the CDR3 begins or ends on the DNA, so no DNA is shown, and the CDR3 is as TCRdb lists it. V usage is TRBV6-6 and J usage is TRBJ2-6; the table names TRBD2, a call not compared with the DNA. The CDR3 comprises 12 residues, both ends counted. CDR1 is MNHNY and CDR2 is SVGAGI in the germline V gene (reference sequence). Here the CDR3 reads CASSYGTSGFLP.

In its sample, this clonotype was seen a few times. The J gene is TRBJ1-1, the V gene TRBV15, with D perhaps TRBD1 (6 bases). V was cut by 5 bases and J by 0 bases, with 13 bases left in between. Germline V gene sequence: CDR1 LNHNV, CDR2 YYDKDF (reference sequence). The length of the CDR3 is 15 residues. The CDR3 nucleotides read TGTGCCACCAGCCAAGAGGGGGTCTTGAACACTGAAGCTTTCTTT. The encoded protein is CATSQEGVLNTEAFF.

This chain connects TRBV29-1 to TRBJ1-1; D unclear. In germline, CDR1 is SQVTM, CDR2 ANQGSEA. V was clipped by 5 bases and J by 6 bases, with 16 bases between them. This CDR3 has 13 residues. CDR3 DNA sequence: TGCAGCGTTTCGTATGGACTGAATTCTGAAGCTTTCTTT. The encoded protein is CSVSYGLNSEAFF.

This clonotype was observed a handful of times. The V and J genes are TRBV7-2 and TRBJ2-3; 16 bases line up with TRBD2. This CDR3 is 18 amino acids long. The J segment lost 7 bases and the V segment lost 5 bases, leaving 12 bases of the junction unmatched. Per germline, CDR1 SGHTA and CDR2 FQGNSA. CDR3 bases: TGTGCCAGCAGCCCCCAAACAGGGACTAGCGGGAGGGGGTATACGCAGTATTTT. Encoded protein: CASSPQTGTSGRGYTQYF.

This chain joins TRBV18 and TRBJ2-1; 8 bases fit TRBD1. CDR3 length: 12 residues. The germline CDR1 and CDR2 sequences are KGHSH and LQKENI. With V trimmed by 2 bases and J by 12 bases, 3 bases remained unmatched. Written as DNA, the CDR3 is TGTGCCAGCTCACCAGACGGGACAGGGCAGTTCTTC. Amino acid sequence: CASSPDGTGQFF.

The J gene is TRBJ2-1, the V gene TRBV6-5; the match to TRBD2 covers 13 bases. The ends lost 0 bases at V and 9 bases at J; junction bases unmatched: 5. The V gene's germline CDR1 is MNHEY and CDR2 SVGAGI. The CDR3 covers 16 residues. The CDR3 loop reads CASSYSRTSGRSEQFF. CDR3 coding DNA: TGTGCCAGCAGTTACTCCCGGACTAGCGGGAGATCTGAGCAGTTCTTC.

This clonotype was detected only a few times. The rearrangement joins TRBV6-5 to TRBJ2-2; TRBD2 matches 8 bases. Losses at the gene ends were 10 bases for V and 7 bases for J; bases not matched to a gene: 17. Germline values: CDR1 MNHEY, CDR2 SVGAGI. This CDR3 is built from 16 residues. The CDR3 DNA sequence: TGTGCCACTGGAGATCTTTCTGGCGGGGGGAACGGGGAGCTGTTTTTT. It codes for CATGDLSGGGNGELFF.

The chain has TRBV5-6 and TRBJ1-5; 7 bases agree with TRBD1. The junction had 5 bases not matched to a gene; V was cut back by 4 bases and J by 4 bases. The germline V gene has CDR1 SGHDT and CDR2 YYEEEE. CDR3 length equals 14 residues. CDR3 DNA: TGTGCCAGCAGCAGCGCAGGGGGTAATCAGCCCCAGCATTTT. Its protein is CASSSAGGNQPQHF.

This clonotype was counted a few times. This CDR3 reads CASRGGRAANTGELFF. The CDR3 DNA reads as TGTGCCAGCAGGGGCGGGAGGGCCGCGAACACCGGGGAGCTGTTTTTT. The rearrangement links TRBV11-2 to TRBJ2-2, with 9 bases identical to TRBD2. The CDR3 is made up of 16 amino acids. CDR1 is SGHAT and CDR2 is FQNNGV in the germline V gene. V lost 6 bases to trimming and J lost 0 bases; unmatched junction nucleotides: 5. Using reference TRBV11-2 and TRBJ2-2 for the parts outside the CDR3, the full variable domain is EAGVAQSPRYKIIEKRQSVAFWCNPISGHATLYWYQQILGQGPKLLIQFQNNGVVDDSQLPKDRFSAERLKGVDSTLKIQPAKLEDSAVYLCASRGGRAANTGELFFGEGSRLTVL.

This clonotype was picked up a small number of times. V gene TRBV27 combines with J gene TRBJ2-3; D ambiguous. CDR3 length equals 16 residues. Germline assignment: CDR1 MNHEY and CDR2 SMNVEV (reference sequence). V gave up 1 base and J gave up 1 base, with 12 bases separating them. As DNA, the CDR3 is TGTGCCAGCAGTTTATTACTCTCAGACCGCACAGATACGCAGTATTTT. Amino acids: CASSLLLSDRTDTQYF.

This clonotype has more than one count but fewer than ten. The CDR3 here is CASSVGNVNTGELFF. Here the CDR3 DNA reads TGTGCCAGCAGCGTAGGTAACGTCAACACCGGGGAGCTGTTTTTT. This chain uses TRBV9 with TRBJ2-2; D remains unclear. This CDR3 comprises 15 residues. Deletions cut 0 bases from V and 2 bases from J, with 8 bases between. CDR1 SGDLS and CDR2 YYNGEE come from the germline V gene.

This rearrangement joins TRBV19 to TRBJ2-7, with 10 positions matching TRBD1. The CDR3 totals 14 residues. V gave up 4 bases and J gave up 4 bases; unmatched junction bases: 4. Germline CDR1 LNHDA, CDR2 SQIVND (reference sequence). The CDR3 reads CASSTRTGGYEQYF. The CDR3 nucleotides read TGTGCCAGTAGTACCCGGACAGGGGGGTACGAGCAGTACTTC.

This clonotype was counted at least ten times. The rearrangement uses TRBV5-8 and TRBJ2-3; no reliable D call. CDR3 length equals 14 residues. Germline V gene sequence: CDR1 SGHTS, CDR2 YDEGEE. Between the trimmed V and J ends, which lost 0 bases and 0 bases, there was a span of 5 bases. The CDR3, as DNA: TGTGCCAGCAGCTTGGTTCCTAGCACAGATACGCAGTATTTT. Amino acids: CASSLVPSTDTQYF.

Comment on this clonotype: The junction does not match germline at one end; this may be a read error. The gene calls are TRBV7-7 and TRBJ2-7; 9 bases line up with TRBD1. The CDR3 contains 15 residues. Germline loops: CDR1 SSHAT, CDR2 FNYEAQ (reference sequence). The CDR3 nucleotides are TGTGCTAGCAGCTTGGGAACAGGGGGCTTCTACGAGCAGTACTTC. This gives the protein CASSLGTGGFYEQYF.

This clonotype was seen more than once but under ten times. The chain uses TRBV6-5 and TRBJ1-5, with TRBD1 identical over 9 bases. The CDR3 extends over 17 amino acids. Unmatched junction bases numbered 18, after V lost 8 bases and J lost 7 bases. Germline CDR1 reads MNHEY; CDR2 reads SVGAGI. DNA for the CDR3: TGTGCCAGCGGACCGGGACAGGGTTCGCTGAATCACCAGCCCCAGCATTTT. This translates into CASGPGQGSLNHQPQHF.

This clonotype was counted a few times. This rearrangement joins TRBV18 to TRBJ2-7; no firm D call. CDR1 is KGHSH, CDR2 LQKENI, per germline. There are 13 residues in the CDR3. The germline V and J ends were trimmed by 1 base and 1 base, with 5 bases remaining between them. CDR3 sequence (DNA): TGTGCCAGCTCACCACAGGATTCCTACGAGCAGTACTTC. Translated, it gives CASSPQDSYEQYF.